The 18 T cell receptor beta chains below come from one sample, sequenced in a study of vaccination effects on CD4 cells after COVID-19. Some clones are missing from TCRdb's copy, which holds only in-frame ones; the method was immunoSEQ multiplex PCR. The data hold some 47,000 clones, with about 70% observed a single time. After more than 8 days in culture, the CD4+ T cells were isolated. Vaccine administered to participants consisted of two doses of either BNT162b2 or mRNA-1273. For these TCRs, the target antigens are not known. Here the sequenced sample was CD4+ T cells from PBMCs cultured without peptide, taken after COVID-19 vaccination. Receptor source: a human donor who received a COVID-19 vaccine.

CDR3 protein: CASSEAQQGTGELFF. The CDR3 nucleotides read TGTGCCAGCAGTGAAGCCCAACAGGGGACCGGGGAGCTGTTTTTT. The chain employs TRBV6-1 and TRBJ2-2, with 7 positions matching TRBD1. CDR1 is MNHNS and CDR2 is SASEGT in the germline V gene. This CDR3 comprises 15 residues. With 0 bases clipped from V and 5 bases from J, the junction kept 3 bases outside the gene matches.

V gene TRBV5-4 combines with J gene TRBJ1-4; D gene unclear. This CDR3 spans 15 amino acids. The germline V gene encodes CDR1 SGHNT and CDR2 YYREEE (reference sequence). Trimming left V 0 bases short and J 4 bases short, with 10 bases between. The CDR3 loop is CASSLAWGFNEKLFF. CDR3 nucleotide sequence: TGTGCCAGCAGCTTGGCCTGGGGATTTAATGAAAAACTGTTTTTT.

The genes are TRBV11-2 and TRBJ1-2; D is unclear. Germline V gene data show CDR1 as SGHAT and CDR2 as FQNNGV. The ends were cut back, 1 base at V and 10 bases at J, with 19 bases in the middle. The CDR3 is 15 residues long. The CDR3 DNA sequence: TGTGCCAGCAGCTTAGGGGCATGGCCAGAACATGTCTACACCTTC. This gives the protein CASSLGAWPEHVYTF.

DNA of the CDR3: TGTGCCAGCACTCCTTTCACAGGCTCTGGGAGTCTAACTAACTATGGCTACACCTTC. The encoded protein is CASTPFTGSGSLTNYGYTF. The chain employs TRBV28 and TRBJ1-2; a weak D match, TRBD1 (5 bases). Germline V lookup: CDR1 MDHEN, CDR2 SYDVKM. V was clipped by 7 bases and J by 0 bases, with 27 bases between them. This CDR3 is 19 amino acids long.

The chain carries TRBV19 and TRBJ1-1; D is unclear. The CDR3 runs 13 residues. Germline V lookup: CDR1 LNHDA, CDR2 SQIVND (reference sequence). V lost 8 bases, J lost 1 base, and 11 bases lay in between. The CDR3 DNA reads as TGTGCCAGTCGATCCCTCTCGAACACTGAAGCTTTCTTT. Encoded protein: CASRSLSNTEAFF.

The J gene is TRBJ2-2, the V gene TRBV18; 8 bases fit TRBD1. Germline lookup yields CDR1 KGHSH and CDR2 LQKENI. The CDR3 is 15 amino acids. J gave up 6 bases and V 3 bases, and 6 bases lay outside the gene matches. This CDR3 is CASSPQDRVAGELFF. The CDR3 coding sequence is TGTGCCAGCTCACCGCAGGACAGGGTGGCCGGGGAGCTGTTTTTT.

The chain is built from TRBV25-1 and TRBJ2-3, with 7 bases lining up with TRBD1. After removal of 6 bases from V and 2 bases from J, the junction contained 8 bases not matched to a gene. Germline CDR1 and CDR2: MGHDK and SYGVNS. The CDR3 length is 15 residues. The CDR3 nucleotides are TGTGCCAGCAGCAGGGGGACAGACTACACAGATACGCAGTATTTT. It codes for CASSRGTDYTDTQYF.

This clone was detected a few times. The rearrangement links TRBV4-1 to TRBJ1-5; 8 positions agree with TRBD1. Germline V gene data show CDR1 as MGHRA and CDR2 as YSYEKL. The CDR3 runs to 16 residues. Unmatched junction bases numbered 7, after V lost 2 bases and J lost 4 bases. In DNA, the CDR3 is TGCGCCAGCAGCCAACACCCTCAGGGGGCGAATCAGCCCCAGCATTTT. Protein sequence: CASSQHPQGANQPQHF.

This clone was picked up one time. CDR3 nucleotide sequence: TGTGCCAGCAGCCATGGATTTTGGGGGTCACAAGAGACCCAGTACTTC. Its protein product is CASSHGFWGSQETQYF. This chain uses TRBV3-1 (or the pseudogene TRBV3-2) with TRBJ2-5; possibly TRBD1 or TRBD2 for D (5 bases each). The CDR3 has 16 residues. The ends were cut back, 3 bases at V and 2 bases at J, with 16 bases in the middle. Germline CDR1 LGHDT, CDR2 YNNKEL (reference sequence).

This clone turned up a few times. The chain joins TRBV10-3 to TRBJ2-2; TRBD1 matches 9 bases. The CDR3 covers 17 residues. Per the germline V gene, CDR1 is ENHRY and CDR2 is SYGVKD. V was clipped by 2 bases and J by 4 bases; unmatched bases: 8. The CDR3 DNA reads TGTGCCATCAGTGAGGTTAGACAGGGGGTGCGCACCGGGGAGCTGTTTTTT. Its protein is CAISEVRQGVRTGELFF.

The chain has TRBV11-2 and TRBJ2-3, with TRBD2 as a possible D gene (6 bases). V was pared by 1 base and J by 2 bases, with 16 bases between. Looked up from germline, CDR1 is SGHAT and CDR2 is FQNNGV. CDR3 length: 17 amino acids. The CDR3 loop reads CASSLVGAGSLTDTQYF. For the CDR3, the DNA is TGTGCCAGCAGCTTAGTCGGGGCGGGATCGCTCACAGATACGCAGTATTTT.

The rearrangement links TRBV5-1 to TRBJ1-5; possibly TRBD1 for D (5 bases). This CDR3 has 13 amino acids. V lost 2 bases and J lost 5, with 8 bases in between. The germline V gene encodes CDR1 SGHRS and CDR2 YFSETQ. The CDR3 nucleotides read TGCGCCAGCAGCTTAACAGGCCATCAGCCCCAGCATTTT. The encoded protein is CASSLTGHQPQHF.

This clone was observed a handful of times. The V gene is TRBV5-1, the J gene TRBJ1-3, with D unclear. Germline V gene lookup returns CDR1 SGHRS and CDR2 YFSETQ. V was trimmed by 0 bases and J by 0 bases, leaving 13 bases between them. CDR3 length: 17 residues. In nucleotides, the CDR3 is TGCGCCAGCAGCTTGGAGCCAGCCACGAGCTCTGGAAACACCATATATTTT. Translation: CASSLEPATSSGNTIYF.

The table lists this clone with a few counts. The chain is built from TRBV11-2 and TRBJ2-7; the D is unclear. CDR3 length: 11 residues. Trimming removed 3 bases at V and 5 bases at J, with 5 bases between. Germline CDR1 reads SGHAT; CDR2 reads FQNNGV. The CDR3 protein is CASSFANEQYF. The CDR3 nucleotides read TGTGCCAGCAGCTTTGCGAACGAGCAGTACTTC.

The CDR3 nucleotides are TGCGCCAGCAGCTGGAGGACAGAGAGCACAGATACGCAGTATTTT. Translation: CASSWRTESTDTQYF. The chain combines TRBV5-1 with TRBJ2-3; possibly TRBD1 for D (6 bases). Germline V gene data show CDR1 as SGHRS and CDR2 as YFSETQ. The CDR3 is 15 residues long. V shed 3 bases and J shed 0 bases, with 11 bases lying between them.

The chain links TRBV24-1 to TRBJ2-3; a weak D match, TRBD2 (6 bases). The V gene's germline CDR1 is KGHDR and CDR2 SFDVKD. The CDR3 spans 12 residues. Between the trimmed V and J ends, which lost 9 bases and 2 bases, there was a span of 8 bases. CDR3 nucleotide sequence: TGTGCCACCGGAGGGAACACAGATACGCAGTATTTT. Protein: CATGGNTDTQYF.

This clone was found a few times. The chain is built from TRBV10-1 and TRBJ1-3, with unresolved D. The CDR3 totals 12 residues. Trimming took off 5 bases at V and 7 bases at J, with 9 bases between the two ends. Germline V gene sequence: CDR1 WNHNN, CDR2 SYGVQD (reference sequence). Written as DNA, the CDR3 is TGCGCCAGCAGTCTGGACGGGAACACCATATATTTT. The encoded protein is CASSLDGNTIYF.

The chain couples TRBV27 to TRBJ1-1, with 9 bases lining up with TRBD1. Trimming removed 5 bases from V and 0 bases from J; junction bases left unmatched: 4. This CDR3 region has 15 residues. CDR1 and CDR2 (germline): MNHEY, SMNVEV (reference sequence). Here the CDR3 DNA reads TGTGCCAGCAGTCCCGGGGACAGGGTGAACACTGAAGCTTTCTTT. Translation: CASSPGDRVNTEAFF.